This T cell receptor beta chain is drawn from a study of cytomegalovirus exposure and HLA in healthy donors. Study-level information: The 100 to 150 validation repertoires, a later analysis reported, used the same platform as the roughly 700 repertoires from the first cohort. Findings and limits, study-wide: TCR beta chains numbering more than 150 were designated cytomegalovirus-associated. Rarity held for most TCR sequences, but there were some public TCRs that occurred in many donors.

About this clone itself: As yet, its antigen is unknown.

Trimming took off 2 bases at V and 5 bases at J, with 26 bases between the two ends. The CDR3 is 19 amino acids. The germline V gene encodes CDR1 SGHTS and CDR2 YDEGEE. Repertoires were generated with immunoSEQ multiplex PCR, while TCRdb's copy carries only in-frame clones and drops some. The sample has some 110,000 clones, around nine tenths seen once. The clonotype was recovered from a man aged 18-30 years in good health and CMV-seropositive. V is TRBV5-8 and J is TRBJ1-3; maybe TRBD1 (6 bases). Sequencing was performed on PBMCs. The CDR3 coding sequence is TGTGCCAGCAGCTTCCCGGCGGAGACAGGTTCGATCCGACGAAACACCATATATTTT. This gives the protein CASSFPAETGSIRRNTIYF.